This TCR beta chain was sequenced in a study of human thymus T cells. Method: immunoSEQ multiplex PCR; TCRdb's copy keeps in-frame clones and lacks some. This table holds roughly 130,000 clones, 90% to 95% found once. This CDR3 spans 17 amino acids. Germline trimming cut 0 bases from V and 2 bases from J; bases unmatched to any gene: 6. Thymus pieces cut out during corrective heart surgery were the tissue that was used. The clonotype was recovered from a boy under two years old with a congenital heart defect but otherwise immunologically healthy. The sample taken for sequencing was thymus tissue. The chain joins TRBV23-1 to TRBJ2-3, with 9 bases matching TRBD1. TRBV23-1 is given ORF status, its function remaining uncertain. The CDR3 reads CASSQSGTGKVTDTQYF. The CDR3 DNA sequence: TGCGCCAGCAGTCAATCGGGGACAGGGAAGGTCACAGATACGCAGTATTTT.